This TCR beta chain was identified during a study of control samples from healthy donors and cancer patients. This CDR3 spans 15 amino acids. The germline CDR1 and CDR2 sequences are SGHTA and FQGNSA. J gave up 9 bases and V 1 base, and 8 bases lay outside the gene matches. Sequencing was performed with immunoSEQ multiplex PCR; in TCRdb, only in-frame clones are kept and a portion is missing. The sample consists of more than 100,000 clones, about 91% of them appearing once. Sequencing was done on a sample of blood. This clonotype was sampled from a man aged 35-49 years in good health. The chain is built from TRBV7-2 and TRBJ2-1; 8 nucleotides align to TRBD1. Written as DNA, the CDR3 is TGTGCCAGCAGCTTAGTCACAGGGGGACGAGGTGAGCAGTTCTTC. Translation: CASSLVTGGRGEQFF. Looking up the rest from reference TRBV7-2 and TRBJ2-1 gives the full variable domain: GAGVSQSPSNKVTEKGKDVELRCDPISGHTALYWYRQSLGQGLEFLIYFQGNSAPDKSGLPSDRFSAERTGGSVSTLTIQRTQQEDSAVYLCASSLVTGGRGEQFFGPGTRLTVL.